The table lists the clone carrying this T cell receptor beta chain with many counts. The antigen is undetermined. The data were taken from a study of breast tumors, draining lymph nodes, adjacent tissues. Regarding the study as a whole: The data were judged consistent with most tumor T cells coming from lymph node and expanding in tumor. Tumors had less TCR diversity than lymph nodes, more than nontumor tissue. Tumor T cell lymph node origin was a supported hypothesis, not proven.

V dropped 1 base and J dropped 6 bases, with 13 bases sitting between them. Germline CDR1 is SGHTA and CDR2 is FQGNSA. The CDR3 has 15 amino acids. TCRdb reprocessed the multiplex PCR reads via MiXCR and lists one record per CDR3 protein. The data show approximately 60,000 distinct CDR3 sequences, approximately 57% seen once. The sequenced sample consisted of breast tumor tissue. The clonotype was recovered from a female donor with breast cancer. Some clones in this sample may be carry-over from other donors' samples. The rearrangement links TRBV7-2 to TRBJ1-5, with TRBD1 as a possible D gene (5 bases). For the CDR3, the DNA is TGTGCCAGCAGCTTAGGCAGGGACGTTGGTCAGCCCCAGCATTTT. Translation: CASSLGRDVGQPQHF. Looking up the rest from reference TRBV7-2 and TRBJ1-5 gives the full variable domain: GAGVSQSPSNKVTEKGKDVELRCDPISGHTALYWYRQSLGQGLEFLIYFQGNSAPDKSGLPSDRFSAERTGGSVSTLTIQRTQQEDSAVYLCASSLGRDVGQPQHFGDGTRLSIL.